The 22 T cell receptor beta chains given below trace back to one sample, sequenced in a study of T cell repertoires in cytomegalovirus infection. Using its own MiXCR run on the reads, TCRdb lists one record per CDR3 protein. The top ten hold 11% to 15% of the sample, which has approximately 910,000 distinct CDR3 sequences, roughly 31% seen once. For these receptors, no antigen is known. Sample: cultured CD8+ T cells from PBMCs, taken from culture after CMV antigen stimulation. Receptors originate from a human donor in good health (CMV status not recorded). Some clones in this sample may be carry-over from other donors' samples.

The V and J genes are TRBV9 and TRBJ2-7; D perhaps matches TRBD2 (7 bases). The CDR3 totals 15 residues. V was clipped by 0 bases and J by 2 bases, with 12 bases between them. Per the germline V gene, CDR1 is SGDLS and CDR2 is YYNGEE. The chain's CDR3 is CASSVGAGAAYEQYV. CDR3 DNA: TGTGCCAGCAGCGTAGGTGCGGGGGCTGCCTACGAGCAGTACGTC.

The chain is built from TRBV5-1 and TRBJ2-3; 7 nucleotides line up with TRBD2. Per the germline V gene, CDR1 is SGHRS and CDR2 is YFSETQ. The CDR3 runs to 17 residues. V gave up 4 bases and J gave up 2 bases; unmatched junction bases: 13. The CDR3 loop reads CASSLRGRAGNTDTQYF. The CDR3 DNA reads TGCGCCAGCAGCCTGAGAGGGCGAGCGGGGAACACAGATACGCAGTATTTT.

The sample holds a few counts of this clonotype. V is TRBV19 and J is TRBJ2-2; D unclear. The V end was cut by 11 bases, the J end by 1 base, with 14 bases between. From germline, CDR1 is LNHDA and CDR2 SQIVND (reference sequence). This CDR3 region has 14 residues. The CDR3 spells CASRRTVNTGELFF. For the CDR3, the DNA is TGTGCCTCACGACGGACGGTGAACACCGGGGAGCTGTTTTTT.

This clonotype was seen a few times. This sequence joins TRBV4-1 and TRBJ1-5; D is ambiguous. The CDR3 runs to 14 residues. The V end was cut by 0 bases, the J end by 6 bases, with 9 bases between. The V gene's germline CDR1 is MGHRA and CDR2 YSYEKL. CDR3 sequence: CASSQDSEGQPQHF. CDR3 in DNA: TGCGCCAGCAGCCAAGATTCGGAGGGTCAGCCCCAGCATTTT.

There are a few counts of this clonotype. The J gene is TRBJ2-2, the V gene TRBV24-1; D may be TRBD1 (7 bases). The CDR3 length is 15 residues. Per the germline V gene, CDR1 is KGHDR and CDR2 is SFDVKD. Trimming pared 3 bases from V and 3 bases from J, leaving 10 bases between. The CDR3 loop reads CATSDTGEDTGELFF. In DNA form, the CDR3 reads TGTGCCACCAGTGATACAGGGGAGGACACCGGGGAGCTGTTTTTT.

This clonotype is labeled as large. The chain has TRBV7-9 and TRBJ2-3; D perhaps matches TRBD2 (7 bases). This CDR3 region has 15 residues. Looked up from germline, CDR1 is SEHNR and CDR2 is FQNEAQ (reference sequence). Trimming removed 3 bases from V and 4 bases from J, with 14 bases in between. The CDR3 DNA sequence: TGTGCCAGCAGCTTTCGAGGGGGGGCCGCAGATACGCAGTATTTT. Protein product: CASSFRGGAADTQYF.

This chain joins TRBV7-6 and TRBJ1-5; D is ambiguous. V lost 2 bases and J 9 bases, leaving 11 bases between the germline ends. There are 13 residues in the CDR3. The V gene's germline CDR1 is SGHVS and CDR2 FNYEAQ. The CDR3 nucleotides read TGTGCCAGCAGCTTAAAGGGAGGGAGGCCCCAGCATTTT. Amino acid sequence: CASSLKGGRPQHF. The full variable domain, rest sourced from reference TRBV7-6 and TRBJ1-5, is GAGVSQSPRYKVTKRGQDVALRCDPISGHVSLYWYRQALGQGPEFLTYFNYEAQQDKSGLPNDRFSAERPEGSISTLTIQRTEQRDSAMYRCASSLKGGRPQHFGDGTRLSIL.

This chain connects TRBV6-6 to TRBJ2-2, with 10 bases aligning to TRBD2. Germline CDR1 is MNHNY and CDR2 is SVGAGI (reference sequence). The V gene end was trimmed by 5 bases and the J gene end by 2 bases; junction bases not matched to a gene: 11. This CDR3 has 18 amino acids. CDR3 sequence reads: CASSNSGGRLLNTGELFF. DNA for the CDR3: TGTGCCAGCAGTAATAGCGGGGGGCGTCTCCTTAACACCGGGGAGCTGTTTTTT.

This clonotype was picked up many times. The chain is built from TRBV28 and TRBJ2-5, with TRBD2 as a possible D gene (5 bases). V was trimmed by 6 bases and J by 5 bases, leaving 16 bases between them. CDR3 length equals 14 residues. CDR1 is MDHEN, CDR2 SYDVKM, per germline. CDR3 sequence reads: CASRTPRRGETQYF. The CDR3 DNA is TGTGCCAGCAGAACCCCCCGGCGAGGGGAGACCCAGTACTTC.

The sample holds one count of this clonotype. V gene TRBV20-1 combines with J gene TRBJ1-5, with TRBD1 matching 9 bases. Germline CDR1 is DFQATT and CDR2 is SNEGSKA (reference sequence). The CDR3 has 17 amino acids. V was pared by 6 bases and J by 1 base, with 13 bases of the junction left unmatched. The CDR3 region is CSASGTGLRESNQPQHF. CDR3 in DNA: TGCAGTGCCTCCGGGACAGGGCTTAGAGAGAGCAATCAGCCCCAGCATTTT.

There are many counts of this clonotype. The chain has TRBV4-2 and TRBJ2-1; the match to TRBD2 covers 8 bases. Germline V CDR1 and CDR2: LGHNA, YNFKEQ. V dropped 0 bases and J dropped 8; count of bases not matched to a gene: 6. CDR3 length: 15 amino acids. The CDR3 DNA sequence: TGTGCCAGCAGCCAAGATCTGGGGACTAGTGATGAGCAGTTCTTC. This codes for CASSQDLGTSDEQFF.

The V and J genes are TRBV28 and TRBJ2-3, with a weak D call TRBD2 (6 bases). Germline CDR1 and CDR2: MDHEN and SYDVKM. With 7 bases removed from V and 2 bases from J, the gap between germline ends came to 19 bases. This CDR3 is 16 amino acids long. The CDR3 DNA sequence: TGTGCCAGCAATCTTATAGCGGTACACCTCACAGATACGCAGTATTTT. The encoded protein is CASNLIAVHLTDTQYF.

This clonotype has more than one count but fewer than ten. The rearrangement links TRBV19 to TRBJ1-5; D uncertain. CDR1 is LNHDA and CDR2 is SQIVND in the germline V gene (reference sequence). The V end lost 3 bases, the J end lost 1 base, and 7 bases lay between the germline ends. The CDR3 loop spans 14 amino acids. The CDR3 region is CASSISLSNQPQHF. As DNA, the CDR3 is TGTGCCAGTAGTATCTCCCTCAGCAATCAGCCCCAGCATTTT.

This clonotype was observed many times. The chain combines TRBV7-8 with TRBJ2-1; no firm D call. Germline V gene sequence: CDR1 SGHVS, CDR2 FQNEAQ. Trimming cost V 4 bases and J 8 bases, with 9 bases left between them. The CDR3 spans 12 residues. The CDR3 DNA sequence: TGTGCCAGCAGCTCCTTCTTGGATGAGCAGTTCTTC. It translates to CASSSFLDEQFF.

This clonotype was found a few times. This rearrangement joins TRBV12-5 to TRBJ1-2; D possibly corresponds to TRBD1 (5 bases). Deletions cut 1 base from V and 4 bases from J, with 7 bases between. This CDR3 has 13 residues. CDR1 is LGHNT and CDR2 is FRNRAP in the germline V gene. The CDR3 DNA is TGTGCTAGTGGTTTGGAAGGGACCTATGGCTACACCTTC. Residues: CASGLEGTYGYTF.

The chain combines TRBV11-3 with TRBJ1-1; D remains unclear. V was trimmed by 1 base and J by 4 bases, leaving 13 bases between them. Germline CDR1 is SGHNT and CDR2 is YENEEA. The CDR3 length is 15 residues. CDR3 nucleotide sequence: TGTGCCAGCAGCTTAGGAGAGGGCATGAGCACTGAAGCTTTCTTT. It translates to CASSLGEGMSTEAFF.

The DNA for the CDR3 is TGTGCCAGCAGCGTCGGACAGGGGTTCGAACCCCAGCATTTT. It translates to CASSVGQGFEPQHF. This chain uses TRBV9 with TRBJ1-5; 9 nucleotides line up with TRBD1. Germline loops: CDR1 SGDLS, CDR2 YYNGEE. This CDR3 has 14 residues. V dropped 2 bases and J dropped 10; count of bases not matched to a gene: 7.

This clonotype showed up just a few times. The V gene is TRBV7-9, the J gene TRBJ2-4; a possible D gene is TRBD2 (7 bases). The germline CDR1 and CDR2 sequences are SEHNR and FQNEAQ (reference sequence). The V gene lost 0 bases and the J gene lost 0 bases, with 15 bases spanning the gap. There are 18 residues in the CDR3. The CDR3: CASSLAGGGPLAKNIQYF. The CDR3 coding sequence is TGTGCCAGCAGCTTAGCGGGCGGGGGCCCACTAGCCAAAAACATTCAGTACTTC.

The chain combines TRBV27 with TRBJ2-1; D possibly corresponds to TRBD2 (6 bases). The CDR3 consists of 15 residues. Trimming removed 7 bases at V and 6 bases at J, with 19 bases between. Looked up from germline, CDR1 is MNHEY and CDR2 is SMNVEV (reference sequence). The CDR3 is CASNPIPAGLNEQFF. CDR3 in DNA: TGTGCCAGCAATCCTATCCCAGCGGGCCTCAATGAGCAGTTCTTC.

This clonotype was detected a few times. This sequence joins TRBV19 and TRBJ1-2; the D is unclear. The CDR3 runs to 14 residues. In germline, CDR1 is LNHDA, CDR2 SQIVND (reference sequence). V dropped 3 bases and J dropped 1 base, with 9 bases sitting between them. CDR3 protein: CASSIFGVNYGYTF. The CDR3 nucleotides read TGTGCCAGTAGTATCTTCGGGGTTAACTATGGCTACACCTTC.

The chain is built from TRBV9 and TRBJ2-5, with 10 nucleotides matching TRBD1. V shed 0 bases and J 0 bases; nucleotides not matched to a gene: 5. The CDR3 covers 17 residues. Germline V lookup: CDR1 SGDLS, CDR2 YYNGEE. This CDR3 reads CASSVAPGTGDQETQYF. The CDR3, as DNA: TGTGCCAGCAGCGTAGCCCCCGGGACAGGGGACCAAGAGACCCAGTACTTC.

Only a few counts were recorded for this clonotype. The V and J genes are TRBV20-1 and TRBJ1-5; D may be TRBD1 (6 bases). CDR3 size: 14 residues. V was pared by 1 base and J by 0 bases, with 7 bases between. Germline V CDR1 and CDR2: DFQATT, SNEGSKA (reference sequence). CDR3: CSARGTDSNQPQHF. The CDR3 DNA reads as TGCAGTGCTAGAGGGACAGATAGCAATCAGCCCCAGCATTTT.